Listed below are T cell receptor beta chains from one sample, sequenced in a study of cytomegalovirus exposure and HLA in healthy donors. Here immunoSEQ multiplex PCR was the method, and the copy in TCRdb shows in-frame clones only, minus some. The sample holds approximately 120,000 clones, approximately 90% seen once. Sequencing was performed on PBMCs. The receptors derive from a woman under 30 in good health and CMV-seronegative. Each CDR3 is given with its conserved first and last residue. Each record gives: clone size, V gene, D gene, CDR3 length, J gene, CDR3 protein. The D gene is left open where the match is weak. Size tells how often a clone was seen (once, few, many) or the class of an expanded clone, and some rows leave it out.

abundance: -
v_gene: TRBV4-1
d_gene: -
len: 15
j_gene: TRBJ1-2
CDR3aa: CASSQPLGLNYGYTF

abundance: -
v_gene: TRBV5-1
d_gene: -
len: 14
j_gene: TRBJ2-3
CDR3aa: CASSPRTSTDTQYF

abundance: once
v_gene: TRBV7-2
d_gene: -
len: 15
j_gene: TRBJ2-5
CDR3aa: CASSSLGLAAETQYF

abundance: -
v_gene: TRBV2
d_gene: -
len: 14
j_gene: TRBJ1-5
CDR3aa: CASSDLEQNQPQHF

abundance: -
v_gene: TRBV5-6
d_gene: TRBD1
len: 15
j_gene: TRBJ1-2
CDR3aa: CASSLGPGQGSGYTF

abundance: -
v_gene: TRBV29-1
d_gene: TRBD1
len: 16
j_gene: TRBJ2-2
CDR3aa: CSVKGGQGSGTGELFF

abundance: -
v_gene: TRBV7-9
d_gene: TRBD1
len: 19
j_gene: TRBJ2-4
CDR3aa: CASSSYRDREGLAKNIQYF

abundance: -
v_gene: TRBV27
d_gene: -
len: 13
j_gene: TRBJ2-7
CDR3aa: CASSRTVSYEQYF

abundance: -
v_gene: TRBV4-1
d_gene: TRBD1
len: 18
j_gene: TRBJ1-5
CDR3aa: CASSQDWDRGLRNQPQHF

abundance: -
v_gene: TRBV13
d_gene: TRBD1
len: 14
j_gene: TRBJ1-1
CDR3aa: CASSLQGASTEAFF

abundance: -
v_gene: TRBV5-1
d_gene: TRBD2
len: 17
j_gene: TRBJ2-5
CDR3aa: CASSFLAGGPSLETQYF

abundance: -
v_gene: TRBV6-4
d_gene: -
len: 14
j_gene: TRBJ2-2
CDR3aa: CASSDGGNPGELFF

abundance: -
v_gene: TRBV28
d_gene: -
len: 15
j_gene: TRBJ2-7
CDR3aa: CASSLLTGTGYEQYF

abundance: -
v_gene: TRBV5-1
d_gene: -
len: 15
j_gene: TRBJ1-1
CDR3aa: CASSLIGTAGTEAFF

abundance: -
v_gene: TRBV25-1
d_gene: -
len: 14
j_gene: TRBJ2-3
CDR3aa: CASSEWAGPDTQYF

abundance: -
v_gene: TRBV29-1
d_gene: -
len: 12
j_gene: TRBJ2-7
CDR3aa: CSVARDTYEQYF

abundance: once
v_gene: TRBV21-1
d_gene: -
len: 14
j_gene: TRBJ1-2
CDR3aa: CASSKADRSYGYTF

abundance: -
v_gene: TRBV19
d_gene: TRBD1
len: 14
j_gene: TRBJ1-1
CDR3aa: CASRRGQGATEAFF

abundance: -
v_gene: TRBV18
d_gene: TRBD2
len: 17
j_gene: TRBJ2-3
CDR3aa: CASSLRTSGSLSDTQYF

abundance: -
v_gene: TRBV27
d_gene: TRBD2
len: 14
j_gene: TRBJ2-5
CDR3aa: CASSPAGGRETQYF

abundance: -
v_gene: TRBV18
d_gene: TRBD2
len: 17
j_gene: TRBJ2-1
CDR3aa: CASSPPGGLAFYNEQFF

abundance: -
v_gene: TRBV14
d_gene: TRBD2
len: 18
j_gene: TRBJ2-1
CDR3aa: CASSQDSGLAGVSNEQFF

abundance: -
v_gene: TRBV5-1
d_gene: TRBD2
len: 14
j_gene: TRBJ2-1
CDR3aa: CASSLQTSANEQFF

abundance: once
v_gene: TRBV21-1
d_gene: -
len: 15
j_gene: TRBJ2-7
CDR3aa: CASRGGTGDTYEQYF

abundance: -
v_gene: TRBV11-3
d_gene: -
len: 16
j_gene: TRBJ1-1
CDR3aa: CASSPRQVGGNTEAFF

abundance: once
v_gene: TRBV7-8
d_gene: -
len: 16
j_gene: TRBJ2-4
CDR3aa: CASSLERWLSEHIQYF

abundance: -
v_gene: TRBV28
d_gene: TRBD1
len: 15
j_gene: TRBJ1-2
CDR3aa: CASSTQRGRFDGYTF

abundance: -
v_gene: TRBV28
d_gene: TRBD2
len: 15
j_gene: TRBJ2-3
CDR3aa: CASWLAGESTDTQYF

abundance: -
v_gene: TRBV4-3
d_gene: TRBD2
len: 19
j_gene: TRBJ2-7
CDR3aa: CASSQDTLVAGVIKDEQYF

abundance: -
v_gene: TRBV9
d_gene: TRBD2
len: 18
j_gene: TRBJ2-3
CDR3aa: CASSVALAGGPGTDTQYF

abundance: -
v_gene: TRBV2
d_gene: -
len: 16
j_gene: TRBJ2-3
CDR3aa: CASSEGTMPSTDTQYF

abundance: -
v_gene: TRBV6-1
d_gene: -
len: 13
j_gene: TRBJ2-3
CDR3aa: CVSQRQETDTQYF

abundance: -
v_gene: TRBV28
d_gene: TRBD1
len: 15
j_gene: TRBJ1-5
CDR3aa: CASSHDRDGWQPQHF

abundance: -
v_gene: TRBV5-6
d_gene: -
len: 15
j_gene: TRBJ2-5
CDR3aa: CASSFGRAIGETQYF

abundance: -
v_gene: TRBV4-3
d_gene: TRBD2
len: 14
j_gene: TRBJ2-5
CDR3aa: CASSRLASQETQYF

abundance: -
v_gene: TRBV7-2
d_gene: -
len: 14
j_gene: TRBJ2-1
CDR3aa: CASSLNFSGDEQFF

abundance: -
v_gene: TRBV7-9
d_gene: TRBD2
len: 15
j_gene: TRBJ2-1
CDR3aa: CASSLALAGFNEQFF

abundance: once
v_gene: TRBV27
d_gene: -
len: 16
j_gene: TRBJ1-4
CDR3aa: CASPGTFSPTNEKLFF

abundance: -
v_gene: TRBV28
d_gene: TRBD2
len: 15
j_gene: TRBJ2-7
CDR3aa: CASSFASGGSYEQYF

abundance: -
v_gene: TRBV28
d_gene: TRBD1
len: 15
j_gene: TRBJ1-1
CDR3aa: CASSYPDRGGTEAFF

abundance: -
v_gene: TRBV6-1
d_gene: TRBD1
len: 14
j_gene: TRBJ2-7
CDR3aa: CASTKGDRGYEQYF

abundance: -
v_gene: TRBV2
d_gene: -
len: 15
j_gene: TRBJ2-1
CDR3aa: CASSEGTSQNNEQFF

abundance: -
v_gene: TRBV4-1
d_gene: -
len: 15
j_gene: TRBJ2-7
CDR3aa: CASSQVTSSSYEQYF

abundance: -
v_gene: TRBV25-1
d_gene: TRBD1
len: 18
j_gene: TRBJ2-7
CDR3aa: CASSESPTGRQLSYEQYF